The 28 T cell receptor beta chains below come from one sample, sequenced in a study of blood T cell repertoires in COVID-19. Data came from immunoSEQ multiplex PCR; TCRdb stores just in-frame clones and leaves some out. The sample gives more than 110,000 clones, approximately 79% of which show up once; under 3% is in the top ten. The specimen sequenced was PBMCs or T cells enriched from blood (not recorded which). These receptor sequences come from a woman aged 45-65 years who had recovered from COVID-19.

The chain combines TRBV5-1 with TRBJ2-5, with 9 bases aligning to TRBD1. This CDR3 comprises 15 residues. V gave up 4 bases and J gave up 3 bases; unmatched junction bases: 7. Germline V gives CDR1 SGHRS, CDR2 YFSETQ. Here the CDR3 DNA reads TGCGCCAGCAGCCCGGCAGGGGACAGGGAAGAGACCCAGTACTTC. Protein sequence: CASSPAGDREETQYF.

The rearrangement uses TRBV4-2 and TRBJ1-5, with D hard to call. In germline, CDR1 is LGHNA, CDR2 YNFKEQ. Trimming removed 0 bases from V and 0 bases from J, with 9 bases in between. The CDR3 runs to 16 residues. CDR3 DNA sequence: TGTGCCAGCAGCCAAGAATCCAGTTATAGCAATCAGCCCCAGCATTTT. Translated, it gives CASSQESSYSNQPQHF.

On this clone: Other nucleotide sequences from this sample produce the same CDR3. The chain combines TRBV9 with TRBJ1-1; D not certain. There are 13 residues in the CDR3. The germline gives CDR1 SGDLS, CDR2 YYNGEE. V lost 0 bases, J lost 1 base, and 4 bases lay in between. The CDR3 DNA is TGTGCCAGCAGCGTAGTCCAGAACACTGAAGCTTTCTTT. Its protein is CASSVVQNTEAFF.

The genes are TRBV5-1 and TRBJ2-1, with D possibly being TRBD1 (5 bases). The CDR3 has 14 amino acids. Germline-derived CDR1 and CDR2 are SGHRS and YFSETQ. V lost 1 base, J lost 6 bases, and 11 bases lay in between. The CDR3 bases are TGCGCCAGCAGCTTGACCCAGGGCCCCAATGAGCAGTTCTTC. This sequence encodes CASSLTQGPNEQFF.

V gene TRBV11-2 combines with J gene TRBJ2-7, with 7 bases aligning to TRBD1. Unmatched junction bases numbered 6, after V lost 3 bases and J lost 4 bases. The CDR3 covers 14 residues. CDR1 and CDR2 from the germline V gene are SGHAT and FQNNGV. As DNA, the CDR3 is TGTGCCAGCAGCTTTAAGGGGGCACGGTACGAGCAGTACTTC. It encodes CASSFKGARYEQYF.

This chain joins TRBV4-2 and TRBJ1-1; D not certain. Trimming stripped 0 bases from V and 5 bases from J, with 13 bases between. The CDR3 spans 15 residues. In germline, CDR1 is LGHNA, CDR2 YNFKEQ. The CDR3 sequence: CASSQETTGRTEAFF. The CDR3 coding sequence is TGTGCCAGCAGCCAAGAAACCACCGGGAGGACTGAAGCTTTCTTT.

This rearrangement joins TRBV9 to TRBJ1-4; 7 bases agree with TRBD1. V shed 3 bases and J 7 bases; nucleotides not matched to a gene: 9. In germline, CDR1 is SGDLS, CDR2 YYNGEE. The CDR3 loop spans 15 amino acids. The CDR3 coding sequence is TGTGCCAGCAGCGACACAGGGGTGGGTCGTGAAAAACTGTTTTTT. Its protein is CASSDTGVGREKLFF.

The chain links TRBV9 to TRBJ1-2; D is unresolved. The CDR3 consists of 15 residues. Germline CDR1 is SGDLS and CDR2 is YYNGEE. V lost 0 bases, J lost 4 bases, and 13 bases lay in between. The CDR3 nucleotides read TGTGCCAGCAGCGTAGATCTCGGGAAAGGCTATGGCTACACCTTC. Translating it yields CASSVDLGKGYGYTF.

The chain carries TRBV18 and TRBJ1-3, with 7 bases matching TRBD1. From germline, CDR1 is KGHSH and CDR2 LQKENI. The CDR3 length is 15 residues. V shed 4 bases and J 4 bases; nucleotides not matched to a gene: 7. In DNA, the CDR3 is TGTGCCAGCTCACTAACGACAGGGTCCGGAAACACCATATATTTT. Its protein is CASSLTTGSGNTIYF.

The chain carries TRBV9 and TRBJ2-7, with 9 bases lining up with TRBD2. Germline values: CDR1 SGDLS, CDR2 YYNGEE. V lost 1 base, J lost 6 bases, and 2 bases stayed unmatched. The CDR3 has 13 residues. The CDR3 sequence: CASSVTSGREQYF. CDR3 sequence (DNA): TGTGCCAGCAGCGTAACTAGCGGGCGCGAGCAGTACTTC.

The genes are TRBV7-2 and TRBJ2-1, with 11 bases lining up with TRBD2. The CDR3 length is 19 residues. V gave up 2 bases and J gave up 2 bases; unmatched junction bases: 11. From germline, CDR1 is SGHTA and CDR2 FQGNSA. The CDR3 loop reads CASSLTSTSGLAAYNEQFF. Here the CDR3 DNA reads TGTGCCAGCAGCTTAACCTCCACGTCGGGACTAGCGGCCTACAATGAGCAGTTCTTC.

This clone came up once. The chain has TRBV7-9 and TRBJ2-5, with D perhaps matching TRBD2 (6 bases). CDR1 and CDR2 from the germline V gene are SEHNR and FQNEAQ (reference sequence). CDR3 length equals 12 residues. This CDR3 is CAGGGLQETQYF. The CDR3, as DNA: TGTGCAGGAGGAGGGCTCCAAGAGACCCAGTACTTC.

J is TRBJ1-6 and V is TRBV18, with 7 bases that match TRBD1. Trimming took 4 bases from V and 12 from J; bases not matched to a gene: 9. This CDR3 is 14 amino acids long. Germline V gene data show CDR1 as KGHSH and CDR2 as LQKENI. CDR3 nucleotide sequence: TGTGCCAGCTCACAGGACAGGAAAGTGAGACCCCTCCACTTT. Protein: CASSQDRKVRPLHF.

V usage is TRBV28 and J usage is TRBJ2-7; TRBD1 might be the D (6 bases). Trimming pared 8 bases from V and 2 bases from J, leaving 19 bases between. The germline CDR1 and CDR2 sequences are MDHEN and SYDVKM. The CDR3 extends over 15 amino acids. The CDR3 DNA sequence: TGTGCCAGCCGTACATCGGGACACGGGACCTACGAGCAGTACTTC. This translates into CASRTSGHGTYEQYF.

The genes are TRBV29-1 and TRBJ1-1; D uncertain. Germline CDR1 SQVTM, CDR2 ANQGSEA. V shed 6 bases and J shed 1 base, with 12 bases lying between them. This CDR3 has 13 amino acids. The CDR3 loop reads CSVKRSPNTEAFF. As DNA, the CDR3 is TGCAGCGTGAAGCGGTCGCCGAACACTGAAGCTTTCTTT.

DNA of the CDR3: TGTGCCAGCAGCTCTAGCGGGAGGGCCGGCGGGGAGCTGTTTTTT. This codes for CASSSSGRAGGELFF. The rearrangement links TRBV6-5 to TRBJ2-2; 12 bases fit TRBD2. The CDR3 extends over 15 amino acids. V shed 6 bases, J shed 7 bases, and the junction held 6 bases outside the gene matches. CDR1 is MNHEY, CDR2 SVGAGI, per germline.

The chain joins TRBV28 to TRBJ1-2; 8 nucleotides line up with TRBD1. CDR1 and CDR2 (germline): MDHEN, SYDVKM. This CDR3 has 13 amino acids. The J segment lost 4 bases and the V segment lost 10 bases, leaving 8 bases of the junction unmatched. The CDR3 sequence is CATTGGLSYGYTF. CDR3 DNA sequence: TGTGCCACCACAGGGGGTTTGAGCTATGGCTACACCTTC.

The chain has TRBV28 and TRBJ2-7; 10 bases are a match to TRBD2. The CDR3 spans 15 residues. Germline V lookup: CDR1 MDHEN, CDR2 SYDVKM. Trimming at V came to 5 bases and at J to 2 bases, leaving 6 bases not matched to a gene. The CDR3 DNA follows: TGTGCCAGCAGTCCGATCAGCGGGAGGGCCTACGAGCAGTACTTC. As protein: CASSPISGRAYEQYF.

The rearrangement uses TRBV28 and TRBJ1-1, with D perhaps TRBD1 (6 bases). Looked up from germline, CDR1 is MDHEN and CDR2 is SYDVKM. Trimming removed 2 bases at V and 4 bases at J, with 11 bases between. The length of the CDR3 is 14 residues. The CDR3 nucleotides read TGTGCCAGCAGTTTAGGGGCCAGGGGCACTGAAGCTTTCTTT. It codes for CASSLGARGTEAFF.

This sequence joins TRBV25-1 and TRBJ2-7; tentative D call: TRBD2 (6 bases). V dropped 6 bases and J dropped 3 bases, with 15 bases sitting between them. Germline CDR1 and CDR2: MGHDK and SYGVNS. The CDR3 consists of 14 residues. CDR3 nucleotide sequence: TGTGCCAGCAGGAAAAACGCGGGGAGCTACGAGCAGTACTTC. Amino acids: CASRKNAGSYEQYF.

The V and J genes are TRBV19 and TRBJ2-3; possibly TRBD1 for D (6 bases). Deletions cut 7 bases from V and 0 bases from J, with 14 bases between. Germline lookup yields CDR1 LNHDA and CDR2 SQIVND (reference sequence). The CDR3 sequence is 15 residues long. CDR3 residues: CASNTGLLSTDTQYF. The CDR3, as DNA: TGTGCCAGTAACACAGGGCTCCTTAGCACAGATACGCAGTATTTT.

This clone was detected only a few times. This chain links TRBV11-2 with TRBJ1-4, with 7 bases matching TRBD1. CDR1 SGHAT and CDR2 FQNNGV come from the germline V gene. V shed 4 bases and J 3 bases; nucleotides not matched to a gene: 5. This CDR3 is built from 15 residues. The CDR3 loop reads CASSSRQGANEKLFF. The CDR3 DNA follows: TGTGCCAGCAGCTCCCGACAGGGTGCTAATGAAAAACTGTTTTTT.

The CDR3 spells CASSDRAVEGYTF. In nucleotides, the CDR3 is TGTGCCAGCAGCGACAGGGCGGTGGAGGGCTACACCTTC. The rearrangement links TRBV27 to TRBJ1-2, with TRBD1 matching over 7 bases. The trim removed 6 bases at V and 8 bases at J, leaving 9 bases unmatched. This CDR3 region has 13 residues. Germline CDR1 MNHEY, CDR2 SMNVEV (reference sequence).

The chain couples TRBV9 to TRBJ1-2, with 9 bases aligning to TRBD1. V trimming: 0 bases; J trimming: 8 bases; junction bases outside the gene matches: 2. The CDR3 covers 13 residues. CDR1 is SGDLS and CDR2 is YYNGEE in the germline V gene. The CDR3 sequence is CASSVGTGEGYTF. In DNA, the CDR3 is TGTGCCAGCAGCGTAGGGACAGGGGAAGGCTACACCTTC.

The chain couples TRBV4-2 to TRBJ1-2; maybe TRBD1 (5 bases). Trimming took off 0 bases at V and 0 bases at J, with 8 bases between the two ends. Per the germline V gene, CDR1 is LGHNA and CDR2 is YNFKEQ. The CDR3 runs to 15 residues. The CDR3 DNA follows: TGTGCCAGCAGCCAAGAGGGACTTGCTAACTATGGCTACACCTTC. Translating gives CASSQEGLANYGYTF.

Worth noting for this clone: No DNA is shown, since the ends of the CDR3 on it are uncertain; the CDR3 is the one TCRdb lists. V is TRBV28 and J is TRBJ1-3. Germline assignment: CDR1 MDHEN and CDR2 SYDVKM. The CDR3 spans 14 amino acids, including both terminal residues. The CDR3 loop reads CASSSSGEGNTIYF.

This rearrangement joins TRBV11-3 to TRBJ2-1; 7 nucleotides align to TRBD1. CDR1 and CDR2 from the germline V gene are SGHNT and YENEEA. The V gene end was trimmed by 4 bases and the J gene end by 4 bases; junction bases not matched to a gene: 7. This CDR3 contains 15 residues. CDR3 protein: CASSSGQKNYNEQFF. The CDR3 coding sequence is TGTGCCAGCAGCTCGGGACAGAAAAATTACAATGAGCAGTTCTTC.

This clone came up once. V gene TRBV3-1 (or the pseudogene TRBV3-2) combines with J gene TRBJ2-1, with 8 bases identical to TRBD2. In germline, CDR1 is LGHDT, CDR2 YNNKEL (reference sequence). This CDR3 region has 15 residues. Trimming took 4 bases from V and 6 from J; bases not matched to a gene: 8. The CDR3 nucleotides read TGTGCCAGCAGCCGGGGAGCGGGAGTACTCAATGAGCAGTTCTTC. Protein sequence: CASSRGAGVLNEQFF.